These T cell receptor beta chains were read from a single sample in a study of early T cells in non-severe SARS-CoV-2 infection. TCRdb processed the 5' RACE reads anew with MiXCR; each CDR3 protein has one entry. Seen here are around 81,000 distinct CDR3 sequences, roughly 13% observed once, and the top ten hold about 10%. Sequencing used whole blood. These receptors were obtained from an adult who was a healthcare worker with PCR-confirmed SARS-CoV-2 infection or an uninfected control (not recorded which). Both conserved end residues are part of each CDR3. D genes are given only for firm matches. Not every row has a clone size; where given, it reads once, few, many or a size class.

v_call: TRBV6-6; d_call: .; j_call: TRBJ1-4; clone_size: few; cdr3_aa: CASSGKGGEKLFF; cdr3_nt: TGTGCCAGCAGCGGGAAAGGGGGTGAAAAACTGTTTTTT
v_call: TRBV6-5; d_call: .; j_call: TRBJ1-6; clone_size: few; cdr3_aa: CASRLTQGRSPLHF; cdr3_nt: TGTGCCAGCAGACTGACACAGGGAAGATCACCCCTCCACTTT
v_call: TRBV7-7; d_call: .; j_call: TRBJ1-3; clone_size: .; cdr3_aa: CASSPNFDGNTIYF; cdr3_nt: TGTGCCAGCAGCCCCAACTTTGATGGAAACACCATATATTTT
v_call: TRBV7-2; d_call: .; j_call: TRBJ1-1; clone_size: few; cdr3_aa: CASSVTGPNTEAFF; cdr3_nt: TGTGCCAGCAGCGTTACAGGGCCAAACACTGAAGCTTTCTTT
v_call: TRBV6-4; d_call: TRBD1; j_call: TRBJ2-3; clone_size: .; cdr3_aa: CASSWTGGDTQYF; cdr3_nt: TGTGCCAGCAGCTGGACAGGGGGAGATACGCAGTATTTT
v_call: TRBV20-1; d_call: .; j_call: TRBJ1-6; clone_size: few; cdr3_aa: CSANDGNSPLHF; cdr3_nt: TGCAGTGCTAATGATGGGAACTCACCCCTCCACTTT
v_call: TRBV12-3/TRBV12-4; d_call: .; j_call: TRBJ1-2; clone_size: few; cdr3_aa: CASSLVGVGLGYTF; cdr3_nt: TGTGCCAGCAGTTTAGTGGGGGTTGGCCTTGGCTACACCTTC
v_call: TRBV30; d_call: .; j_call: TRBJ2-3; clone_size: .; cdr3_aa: CAWSPGDDTDTQYF; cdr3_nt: TGTGCCTGGAGTCCCGGGGACGACACAGATACGCAGTATTTT
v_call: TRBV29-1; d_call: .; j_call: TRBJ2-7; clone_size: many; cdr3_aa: CSVAWNPDEQYF; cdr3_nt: TGCAGCGTTGCCTGGAACCCCGACGAGCAGTACTTC
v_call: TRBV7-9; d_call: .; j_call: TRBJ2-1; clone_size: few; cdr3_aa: CASSGARYNEQFF; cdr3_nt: TGTGCCAGCAGCGGGGCGCGCTACAATGAGCAGTTCTTC
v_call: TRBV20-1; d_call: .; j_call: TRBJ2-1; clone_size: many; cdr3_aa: CSARDQRPYNEQFF; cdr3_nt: TGCAGTGCTAGAGACCAACGACCCTACAATGAGCAGTTCTTC
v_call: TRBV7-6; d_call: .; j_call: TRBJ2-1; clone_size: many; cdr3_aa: CASSLVRNTNEQFF; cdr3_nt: TGTGCCAGCAGCTTAGTCAGGAACACGAATGAGCAGTTCTTC
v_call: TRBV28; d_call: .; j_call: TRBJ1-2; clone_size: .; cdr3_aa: CASSLSAGWGYGYTF; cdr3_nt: TGTGCCAGCAGTTTAAGTGCAGGTTGGGGCTATGGCTACACCTTC
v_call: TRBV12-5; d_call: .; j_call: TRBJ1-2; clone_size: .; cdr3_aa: CASGLVGAYGYTF; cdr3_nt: TGTGCTAGTGGTTTGGTAGGGGCCTATGGCTACACCTTC
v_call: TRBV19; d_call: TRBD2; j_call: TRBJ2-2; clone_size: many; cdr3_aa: CASSNMGLTGELFF; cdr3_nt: TGTGCCAGTAGCAATATGGGACTAACCGGGGAGCTGTTTTTT
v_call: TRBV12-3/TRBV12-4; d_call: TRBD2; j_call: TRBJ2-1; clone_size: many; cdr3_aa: CASSPITAGGPIYNEQFF; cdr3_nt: TGTGCCAGCAGTCCCATCACAGCGGGGGGCCCTATTTACAATGAGCAGTTCTTC
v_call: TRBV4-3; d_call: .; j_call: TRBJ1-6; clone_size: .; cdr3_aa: CASSQDSHPASPLHF; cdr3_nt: TGCGCCAGCAGCCAAGATTCTCACCCGGCTTCACCCCTCCACTTT
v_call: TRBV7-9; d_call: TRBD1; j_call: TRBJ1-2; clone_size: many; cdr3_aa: CASSLSGTANYGYTF; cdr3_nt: TGTGCCAGCAGCTTAAGCGGGACAGCGAACTATGGCTACACCTTC
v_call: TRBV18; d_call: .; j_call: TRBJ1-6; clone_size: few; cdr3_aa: CASSGNYNSPLHF; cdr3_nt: TGTGCCAGCTCGGGAAACTATAATTCACCCCTCCACTTT
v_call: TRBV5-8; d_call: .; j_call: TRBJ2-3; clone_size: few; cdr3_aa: CASSWGPISTDTQYF; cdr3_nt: TGTGCCAGCAGCTGGGGACCGATCTCCACAGATACGCAGTATTTT
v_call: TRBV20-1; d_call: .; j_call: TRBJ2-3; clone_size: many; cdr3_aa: CSALVDTQYF; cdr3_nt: TGCAGTGCTCTAGTGGATACGCAGTATTTT
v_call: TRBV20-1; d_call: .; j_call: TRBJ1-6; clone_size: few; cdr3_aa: CSASSPGSYNSPLHF; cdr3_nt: TGCAGTGCTAGTTCACCGGGATCCTATAATTCACCCCTCCACTTT
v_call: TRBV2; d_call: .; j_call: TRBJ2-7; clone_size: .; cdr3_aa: CASRRQESYEQYF; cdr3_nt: TGTGCCAGCAGACGACAGGAGTCCTACGAGCAGTACTTC
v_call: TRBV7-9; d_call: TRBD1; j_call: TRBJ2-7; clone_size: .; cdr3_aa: CASSYGTAYEQYF; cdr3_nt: TGTGCCAGCAGCTATGGGACAGCCTACGAGCAGTACTTC
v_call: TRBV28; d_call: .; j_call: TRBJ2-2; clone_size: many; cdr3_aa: CASRRGVPPNTGELFF; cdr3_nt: TGTGCCAGCAGACGTGGGGTCCCCCCAAACACCGGGGAGCTGTTTTTT
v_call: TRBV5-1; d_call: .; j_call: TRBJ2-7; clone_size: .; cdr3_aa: CASRALPDGYYEQYF; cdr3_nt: TGCGCCAGCAGAGCCCTCCCAGACGGATACTACGAGCAGTACTTC
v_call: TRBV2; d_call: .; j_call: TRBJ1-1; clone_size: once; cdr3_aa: CASRYSLNTEAFF; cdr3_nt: TGTGCCAGCAGATACAGCTTGAACACTGAAGCTTTCTTT
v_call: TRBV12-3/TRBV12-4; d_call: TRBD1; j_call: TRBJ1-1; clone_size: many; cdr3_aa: CASSLGWFGTGNTEAFF; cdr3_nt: TGTGCCAGCAGTTTAGGATGGTTTGGGACAGGGAACACTGAAGCTTTCTTT
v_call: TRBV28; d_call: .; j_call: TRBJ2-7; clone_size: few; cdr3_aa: CASTLRDGYEQYF; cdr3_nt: TGTGCCAGCACCCTCCGGGACGGATACGAGCAGTACTTC
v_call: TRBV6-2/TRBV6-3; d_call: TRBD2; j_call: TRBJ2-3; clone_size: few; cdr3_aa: CASSHSGGWTDTQYF; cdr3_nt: TGTGCCAGCAGTCACAGCGGGGGATGGACAGATACGCAGTATTTT
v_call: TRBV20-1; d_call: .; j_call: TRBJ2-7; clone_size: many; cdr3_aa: CSASDNSYEQYF; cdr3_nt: TGCAGTGCTTCGGACAACTCCTACGAGCAGTACTTC
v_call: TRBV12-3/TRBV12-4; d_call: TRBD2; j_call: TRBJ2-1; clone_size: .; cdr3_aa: CASSSLLAGRLRGNEQFF; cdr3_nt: TGTGCCAGCAGTTCCCTACTAGCGGGGAGGCTCAGGGGCAATGAGCAGTTCTTC
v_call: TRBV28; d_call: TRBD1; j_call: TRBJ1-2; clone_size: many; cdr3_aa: CASSFRDRGFYGYTF; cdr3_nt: TGTGCCAGCAGTTTCCGGGACAGGGGATTCTATGGCTACACCTTC
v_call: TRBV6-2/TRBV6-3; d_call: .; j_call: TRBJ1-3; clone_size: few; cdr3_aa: CASSYRGHPGNTIYF; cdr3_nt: TGTGCCAGCAGTTATCGGGGACACCCTGGAAACACCATATATTTT
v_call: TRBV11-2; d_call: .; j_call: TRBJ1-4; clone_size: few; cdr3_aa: CASSLAGPAEKLFF; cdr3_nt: TGTGCCAGCAGCCTCGCCGGGCCGGCTGAAAAACTGTTTTTT
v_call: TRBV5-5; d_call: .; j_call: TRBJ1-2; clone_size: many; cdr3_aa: CASSFRAMVDYGYTF; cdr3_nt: TGTGCCAGCAGCTTCAGGGCGATGGTTGACTATGGCTACACCTTC
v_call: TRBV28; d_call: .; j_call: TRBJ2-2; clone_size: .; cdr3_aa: CASSFSQGNTGELFF; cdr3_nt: TGTGCCAGCAGTTTCTCACAGGGGAACACCGGGGAGCTGTTTTTT
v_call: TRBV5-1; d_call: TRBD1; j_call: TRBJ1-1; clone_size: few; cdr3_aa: CASSSGGGWTEAFF; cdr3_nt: TGCGCCAGCAGTTCAGGGGGCGGATGGACTGAAGCTTTCTTT
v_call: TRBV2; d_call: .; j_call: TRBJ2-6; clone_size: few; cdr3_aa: CASSEFSSGANVLTF; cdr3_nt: TGTGCCAGCAGTGAATTCTCCTCTGGGGCCAACGTCCTGACTTTC
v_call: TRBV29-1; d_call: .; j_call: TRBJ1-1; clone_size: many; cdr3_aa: CSVGNGPAFF; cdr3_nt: TGCAGCGTTGGTAATGGTCCGGCTTTCTTT
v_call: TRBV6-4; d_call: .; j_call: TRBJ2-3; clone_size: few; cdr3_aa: CASSDGTRDTQYF; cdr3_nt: TGTGCCAGCAGTGATGGGACTCGAGATACGCAGTATTTT
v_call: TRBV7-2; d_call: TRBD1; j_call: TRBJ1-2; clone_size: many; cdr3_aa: CASSTPLGGTGGYTF; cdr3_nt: TGTGCCAGCAGTACCCCGTTGGGGGGGACAGGGGGCTACACCTTC